These 17 T cell receptor beta chains were sequenced from one sample in a study of Ad26.COV2.S vaccination and SARS-CoV-2 variants. Method: immunoSEQ multiplex PCR; TCRdb's copy keeps in-frame clones and lacks some. The sample has some 390,000 clones; more than 85% are singletons. Treatment defined: approximately 18 received Ad26.COV2.S at low or high dose, single or two shots; 5 received placebo; per-sample allocation not given. The samples were gathered on day 63 after the first injection of vaccine or placebo. Sequenced here: peripheral blood, sampled in a trial of Ad26.COV2.S vaccine versus placebo. The receptors shown here come from a person aged 18-65 years who received the Ad26.COV2.S COVID-19 vaccine or a placebo.

The chain recombines TRBV6-9 with TRBJ1-1; unclear D gene. V dropped 5 bases and J dropped 4 bases, with 11 bases sitting between them. The CDR3 loop spans 13 amino acids. Looked up from germline, CDR1 is MNHGY and CDR2 is SVAAGI. The CDR3 spells CASSAPGVTEAFF. The CDR3 DNA sequence: TGTGCCAGCAGTGCCCCCGGGGTCACTGAAGCTTTCTTT.

The chain uses TRBV3-1 (or the pseudogene TRBV3-2) and TRBJ1-1; TRBD1 aligns across 10 bases. The CDR3 runs to 15 residues. Germline CDR1 LGHDT, CDR2 YNNKEL (reference sequence). With 4 bases clipped from V and 6 bases from J, the junction kept 8 bases outside the gene matches. CDR3 sequence (DNA): TGTGCCAGCAGCCCGGGACAGGGGTTAACCTCTGAAGCTTTCTTT. This sequence encodes CASSPGQGLTSEAFF.

The chain joins TRBV2 to TRBJ2-4; D gene uncertain. CDR1 and CDR2 from the germline V gene are SNHLY and FYNNEI. CDR3 length: 13 amino acids. Trimming removed 2 bases at V and 9 bases at J, with 11 bases between. CDR3 amino acids: CASSESPGGIQYF. The CDR3 DNA reads TGTGCCAGCAGTGAAAGCCCAGGTGGCATTCAGTACTTC.

The chain combines TRBV5-5 with TRBJ2-3, with 10 positions matching TRBD2. Trimming at V came to 0 bases and at J to 3 bases, leaving 4 bases not matched to a gene. This CDR3 is built from 16 residues. Germline V gene data show CDR1 as SGHKS and CDR2 as YYEKEE (reference sequence). In nucleotides, the CDR3 is TGTGCCAGCAGCTTGGATAGCGGGGGGTGGACAGATACGCAGTATTTT. It translates to CASSLDSGGWTDTQYF.

The chain carries TRBV4-3 and TRBJ2-2; D not certain. CDR1 is LGHNA, CDR2 YSLEER, per germline. Trimming stripped 0 bases from V and 0 bases from J, with 14 bases between. The CDR3 consists of 18 residues. CDR3 sequence (DNA): TGCGCCAGCAGCCAAGACCTTTTAAGGGAATCGAACACCGGGGAGCTGTTTTTT. It translates to CASSQDLLRESNTGELFF.

This rearrangement joins TRBV7-6 to TRBJ2-2; D is possibly TRBD1 (6 bases). The CDR3 has 15 residues. Germline lookup yields CDR1 SGHVS and CDR2 FNYEAQ. Trimming removed 2 bases at V and 6 bases at J, with 13 bases between. The CDR3 loop reads CASSLLTGLAGELFF. The CDR3 nucleotides read TGTGCCAGCAGCTTACTTACAGGGTTGGCCGGGGAGCTGTTTTTT.

The chain carries TRBV29-1 and TRBJ2-2; 8 bases match TRBD1. CDR3 length equals 14 residues. J lost 7 bases, V lost 4 bases, and 8 bases had no gene match. CDR1 and CDR2 from the germline V gene are SQVTM and ANQGSEA. The CDR3 DNA follows: TGCAGCGTTGTCGGTCAGGGGGCCAACGGGGAGCTGTTTTTT. It yields the protein CSVVGQGANGELFF.

The chain couples TRBV19 to TRBJ2-3; D perhaps matches TRBD1 (5 bases). Germline V gene sequence: CDR1 LNHDA, CDR2 SQIVND (reference sequence). Trimming removed 6 bases from V and 1 base from J, with 11 bases in between. The CDR3 is 14 amino acids. DNA for the CDR3: TGTGCCAGTAGCACCGGACACGGCACAGATACGCAGTATTTT. It encodes CASSTGHGTDTQYF.

This chain links TRBV9 with TRBJ1-1; D gene ambiguous. The CDR3 is made up of 15 amino acids. The V gene lost 0 bases and the J gene lost 2 bases, with 11 bases spanning the gap. Germline CDR1 reads SGDLS; CDR2 reads YYNGEE. The chain's CDR3 is CASSVDSGGNTEAFF. The CDR3 DNA reads as TGTGCCAGCAGCGTAGACTCTGGAGGTAACACTGAAGCTTTCTTT. The entire variable domain, with the rest obtained from reference TRBV9 and TRBJ1-1, is as follows: DSGVTQTPKHLITATGQRVTLRCSPRSGDLSVYWYQQSLDQGLQFLIQYYNGEERAKGNILERFSAQQFPDLHSELNLSSLELGDSALYFCASSVDSGGNTEAFFGQGTRLTVV.

This clone is a singleton in its sample. The chain is built from TRBV5-6 and TRBJ1-3; D is undetermined. The CDR3 has 15 residues. The V and J ends lost 1 base and 2 bases respectively, with 10 bases between them. Germline CDR1 reads SGHDT; CDR2 reads YYEEEE. Here the CDR3 DNA reads TGTGCCAGCAGCTTGTCAAGGGTGGCTGGAAACACCATATATTTT. It specifies CASSLSRVAGNTIYF.

The table lists this clone with a count of one. The chain joins TRBV10-1 to TRBJ2-3, with D uncertain. V was shortened by 5 bases and J by 4 bases, with 13 bases between the two germline ends. CDR1 and CDR2 from the germline V gene are WNHNN and SYGVQD (reference sequence). This CDR3 has 14 amino acids. The CDR3 DNA reads TGCGCCAGCAGTCAAGAGGCTATTCCAGATACGCAGTATTTT. Its translation: CASSQEAIPDTQYF.

The V gene is TRBV5-4, the J gene TRBJ2-3; D unresolved. Germline V gene sequence: CDR1 SGHNT, CDR2 YYREEE (reference sequence). The CDR3 sequence is 16 residues long. The V and J ends lost 0 bases and 0 bases respectively, with 11 bases between them. The CDR3 loop reads CASSLGQPTSTDTQYF. The CDR3 nucleotides are TGTGCCAGCAGCTTGGGGCAGCCTACTAGCACAGATACGCAGTATTTT.

The chain links TRBV10-3 to TRBJ2-1; tentative D call: TRBD1 (6 bases). The V gene's germline CDR1 is ENHRY and CDR2 SYGVKD. This CDR3 has 13 amino acids. V lost 8 bases and J lost 4, with 12 bases in between. The CDR3 spells CAIRDTSYNEQFF. The DNA for the CDR3 is TGTGCCATCCGGGACACCTCTTACAATGAGCAGTTCTTC.

This chain links TRBV4-3 with TRBJ2-5, with D possibly matching TRBD2 (6 bases). V lost 5 bases and J lost 5, with 15 bases in between. Germline CDR1 LGHNA, CDR2 YSLEER. This CDR3 contains 14 residues. The CDR3 DNA reads as TGCGCCAGCAGCATAACCCTCGCGGGGGAGACCCAGTACTTC. Translating it yields CASSITLAGETQYF.

This sequence joins TRBV6-5 and TRBJ1-2, with 7 bases fitting TRBD1. This CDR3 comprises 10 residues. CDR1 and CDR2 (germline): MNHEY, SVGAGI. The junction had 6 bases not matched to a gene; V was cut back by 8 bases and J by 12 bases. CDR3 amino acids: CASGRDRHTF. The DNA of the CDR3 is TGTGCCAGCGGGCGGGACAGACACACCTTC.

The chain recombines TRBV11-2 with TRBJ2-1; D possibly uses TRBD1 or TRBD2 (7 bases each). Germline lookup yields CDR1 SGHAT and CDR2 FQNNGV. Trimming took 5 bases from V and 3 from J, leaving 17 bases between them. The CDR3 has 16 amino acids. The CDR3 loop reads CASSPGGRGYYNEQFF. The CDR3, as DNA: TGTGCCAGCAGCCCAGGGGGGCGGGGGTACTACAATGAGCAGTTCTTC.

This clone occurred a few times. The V and J genes are TRBV7-9 and TRBJ1-3; 7 bases agree with TRBD1. In germline, CDR1 is SEHNR, CDR2 FQNEAQ (reference sequence). The CDR3 length is 14 residues. V was clipped by 5 bases and J by 7 bases; unmatched bases: 8. CDR3 amino acids: CASSRDSSRNTIYF. The CDR3 DNA follows: TGTGCCAGCAGCCGGGACAGTTCGCGTAACACCATATATTTT.